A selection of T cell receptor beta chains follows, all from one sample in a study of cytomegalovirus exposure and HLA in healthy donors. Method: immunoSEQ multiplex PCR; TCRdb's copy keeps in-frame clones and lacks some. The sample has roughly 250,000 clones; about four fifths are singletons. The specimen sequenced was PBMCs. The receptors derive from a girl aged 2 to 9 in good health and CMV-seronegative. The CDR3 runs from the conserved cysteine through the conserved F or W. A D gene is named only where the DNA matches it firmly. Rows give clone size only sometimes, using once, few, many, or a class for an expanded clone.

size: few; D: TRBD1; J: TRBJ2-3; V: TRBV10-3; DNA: TGTGCCATCAGGGGACAGGTCAGCACAGATACGCAGTATTTT; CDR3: CAIRGQVSTDTQYF
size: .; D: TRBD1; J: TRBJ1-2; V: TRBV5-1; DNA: TGCGCCAGCAGCCCCAGGGGGTCGAGTTATGGCTACACCTTC; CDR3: CASSPRGSSYGYTF
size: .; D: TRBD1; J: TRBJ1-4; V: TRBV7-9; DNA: TGTGCCAGCAGCGGAGGGACAGCCGAACTGTTTTTT; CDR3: CASSGGTAELFF
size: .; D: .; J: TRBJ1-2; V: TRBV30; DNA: TGTGCCTGGAGTTCAGGCGTGGGTTGGGGCTACACCTTC; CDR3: CAWSSGVGWGYTF
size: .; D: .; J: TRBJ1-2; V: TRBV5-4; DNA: TGTGCCAGCAGCTTGGACGCAGGGTTTGGCTACACCTTC; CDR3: CASSLDAGFGYTF
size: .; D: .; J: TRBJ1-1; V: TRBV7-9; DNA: TGTGCCAGCAGCTTAAATTGGGAGGTTTTTTCTAACACTGAAGCTTTCTTT; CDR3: CASSLNWEVFSNTEAFF
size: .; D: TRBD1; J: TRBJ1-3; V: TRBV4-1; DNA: TGCGCCAGCAGCCAAGAAGTACCCGGACAGGGCTTTGGAAACACCATATATTTT; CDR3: CASSQEVPGQGFGNTIYF
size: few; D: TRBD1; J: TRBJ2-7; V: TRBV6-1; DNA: TGTGCCAGCAGCCTTCCAACAGGGGGGACCTACGAGCAGTACTTC; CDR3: CASSLPTGGTYEQYF
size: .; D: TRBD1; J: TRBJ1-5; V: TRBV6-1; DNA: TGTGCCAGCAGTGTAGGGGGACAGACGAGCAATCAGCCCCAGCATTTT; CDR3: CASSVGGQTSNQPQHF
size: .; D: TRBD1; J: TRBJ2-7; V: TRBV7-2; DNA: TGTGCCAGCAGCTTAGGCCCGGGACAGGGGTTGGACGAGCAGTACTTC; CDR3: CASSLGPGQGLDEQYF
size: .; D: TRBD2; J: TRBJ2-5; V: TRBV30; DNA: TGTGCCTGGAGCAGGGGGGCTAGCGGGAGGGAGACCCAGTACTTC; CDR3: CAWSRGASGRETQYF
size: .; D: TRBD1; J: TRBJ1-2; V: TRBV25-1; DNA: TGTGCCAGCAGTGAACCCTGGACAGGGCGCGGCTACACCTTC; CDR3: CASSEPWTGRGYTF
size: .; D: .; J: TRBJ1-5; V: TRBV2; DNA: TGTGCCAGCAGTGAGGACGGTCGGGGGGGAAATCAGCCCCAGCATTTT; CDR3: CASSEDGRGGNQPQHF
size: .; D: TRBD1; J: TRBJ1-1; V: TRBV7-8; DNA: TGTGCCAGCAGTGACAGGGGGTTAGGGAACACTGAAGCTTTCTTT; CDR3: CASSDRGLGNTEAFF
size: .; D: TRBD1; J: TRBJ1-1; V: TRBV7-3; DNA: TGTGCCAGCAGCCGGGACGGGACAGGGGTCACTGAAGCTTTCTTT; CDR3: CASSRDGTGVTEAFF
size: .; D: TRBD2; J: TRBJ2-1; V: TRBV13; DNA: TGTGCCAGCAGCTCTTCTGGACTAGCGGGTTCCTACAATGAGCAGTTCTTC; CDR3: CASSSSGLAGSYNEQFF
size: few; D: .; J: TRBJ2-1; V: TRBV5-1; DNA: TGCGCCAGCAGCGGATTACAGGTGTTCGGTTACAATGAGCAGTTCTTC; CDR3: CASSGLQVFGYNEQFF
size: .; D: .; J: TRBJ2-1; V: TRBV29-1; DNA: TGCAGCGTTAAGGGCGGGACCTACAATGAGCAGTTCTTC; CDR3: CSVKGGTYNEQFF
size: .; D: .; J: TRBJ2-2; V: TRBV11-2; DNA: TGTGCCAGCAGACTAGCCAGGGTTGACACCGGGGAGCTGTTTTTT; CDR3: CASRLARVDTGELFF
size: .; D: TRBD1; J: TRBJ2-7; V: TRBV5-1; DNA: TGCGCCAGCCGAACCGGGACAGCGAACTACGAGCAGTACTTC; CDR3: CASRTGTANYEQYF
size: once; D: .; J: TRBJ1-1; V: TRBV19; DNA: TGTGCCAGTACAACACAGGGATTCGGAGCTTTCTTT; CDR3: CASTTQGFGAFF
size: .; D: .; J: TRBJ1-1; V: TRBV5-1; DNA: TGCGCCAGCAGCTTAGCAGGGACACCCACTGAAGCTTTCTTT; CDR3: CASSLAGTPTEAFF
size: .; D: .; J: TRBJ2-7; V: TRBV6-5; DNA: TGTGCCAGCAGTTACTCGGGCAGAGCCTACGAGCAGTACTTC; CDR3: CASSYSGRAYEQYF
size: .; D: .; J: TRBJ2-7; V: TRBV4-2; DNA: TGTGCCAGCTCTAACGGCAGGACCTACGAGCAGTACTTC; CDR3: CASSNGRTYEQYF
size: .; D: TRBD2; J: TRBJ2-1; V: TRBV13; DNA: TGTGCCAGCAGCTTAGGGCGGGGGGGGACATATAAGTCCTACAATGAGCAGTTCTTC; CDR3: CASSLGRGGTYKSYNEQFF
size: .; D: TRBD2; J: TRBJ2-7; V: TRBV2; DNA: TGTGCCAGCAGATACTCCGGGACTAGCGGCTACGAGCAGTACTTC; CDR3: CASRYSGTSGYEQYF
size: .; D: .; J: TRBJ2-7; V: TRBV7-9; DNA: TGTGCCAGCAGCTCACGGGACTCCTACGAGCAGTACTTC; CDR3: CASSSRDSYEQYF
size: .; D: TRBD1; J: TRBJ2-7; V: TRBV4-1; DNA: TGCGCCAGCAGCTCATCGGGACAGCTTGGAGATGAGCAGTACTTC; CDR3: CASSSSGQLGDEQYF
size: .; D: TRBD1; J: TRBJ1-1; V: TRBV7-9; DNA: TGTGCCAGCAGCCTAACCCGGACAGGTCTGGACACTGAAGCTTTCTTT; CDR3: CASSLTRTGLDTEAFF
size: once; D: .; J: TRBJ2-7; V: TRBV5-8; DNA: TGTGCCAGCAGCTTTTCTAGTCCGGGCAGGGGTGTTTACGAGCAGTACTTC; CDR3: CASSFSSPGRGVYEQYF
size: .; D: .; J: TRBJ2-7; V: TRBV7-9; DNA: TGTTCCAGCCGCTCCGGACTTTCCTACGAGCAGTACTTC; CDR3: CSSRSGLSYEQYF